This T cell receptor (beta chain) is drawn from a study of STAT5B mutations in CD4+ large granular lymphocyte leukemia. Looked up from germline, CDR1 is MDHEN and CDR2 is SYDVKM. The ends lost 9 bases at V and 8 bases at J; junction bases unmatched: 11. CDR3 size: 15 residues. Here immunoSEQ multiplex PCR was the method, and the copy in TCRdb shows in-frame clones only, minus some. The sample consists of around 32,000 clones, around 66% of them appearing once. Note on this clone: Its antigen is as yet unknown.

Study-wide results and limits: Higher CD4+ than CD8+ T-LGLL clonality might reflect small sample size. TRBV06-family usage was enriched in top patient clones (8/27) versus controls (2/35).

The receptor was derived from a human donor in good health. The chain uses TRBV28 and TRBJ1-4; 11 bases align to TRBD1. Input material: CD4+ T cells from blood buffy coats. This CDR3 is CASSGQGARSEKLFF. The CDR3 nucleotides read TGTGCCAGTTCCGGACAGGGGGCGAGAAGCGAAAAACTGTTTTTT.